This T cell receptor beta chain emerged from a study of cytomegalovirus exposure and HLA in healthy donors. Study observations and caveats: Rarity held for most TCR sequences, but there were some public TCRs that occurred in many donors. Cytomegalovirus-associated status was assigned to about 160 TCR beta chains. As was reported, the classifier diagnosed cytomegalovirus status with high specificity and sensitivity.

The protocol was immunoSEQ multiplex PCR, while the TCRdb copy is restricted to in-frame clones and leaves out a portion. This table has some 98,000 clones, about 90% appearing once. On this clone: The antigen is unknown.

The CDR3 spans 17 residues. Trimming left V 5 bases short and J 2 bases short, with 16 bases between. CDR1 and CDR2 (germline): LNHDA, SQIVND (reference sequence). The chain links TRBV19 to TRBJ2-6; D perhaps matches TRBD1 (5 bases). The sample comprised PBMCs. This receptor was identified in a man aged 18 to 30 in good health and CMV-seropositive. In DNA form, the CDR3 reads TGTGCCAGTAGTGCCCAGGTGGGGCTGACTGGGGCCAACGTCCTGACTTTC. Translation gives CASSAQVGLTGANVLTF.